The source of this T cell receptor beta chain is a study of Graves' ophthalmopathy and Graves' hyperthyroidism. Regarding the study as a whole: Ophthalmopathy and stable hyperthyroidism were discriminated by a 13-signature model, with about 90% sensitivity and approximately 77% specificity.

This CDR3 is built from 15 residues. Per the germline V gene, CDR1 is MNHEY and CDR2 is SVGEGT. The V segment lost 6 bases and the J segment 6 bases; nucleotides outside the gene matches: 11. Amplification of the TCR beta CDR3 regions used RNA transcripts (as template). Scientists carried out first-round RT-PCR using HTBI primers and then a second-round multiplex PCR. In TCRdb, the multiplex PCR reads were re-called with MiXCR into one record per CDR3 protein. This table holds some 390,000 distinct CDR3 sequences, approximately 16% found once. Remarks on this clonotype: Its antigen is currently unknown.

The chain recombines TRBV6-2 or TRBV6-3 with TRBJ2-7, with 10 bases matching TRBD2. The sequencing sample was made of peripheral blood. The TCR comes from a woman aged 18 to 35 with Graves' ophthalmopathy. The CDR3 protein is CASSRASGGYLEQYF. CDR3 DNA sequence: TGTGCCAGCAGCAGAGCTAGCGGGGGTTATCTCGAGCAGTACTTC.